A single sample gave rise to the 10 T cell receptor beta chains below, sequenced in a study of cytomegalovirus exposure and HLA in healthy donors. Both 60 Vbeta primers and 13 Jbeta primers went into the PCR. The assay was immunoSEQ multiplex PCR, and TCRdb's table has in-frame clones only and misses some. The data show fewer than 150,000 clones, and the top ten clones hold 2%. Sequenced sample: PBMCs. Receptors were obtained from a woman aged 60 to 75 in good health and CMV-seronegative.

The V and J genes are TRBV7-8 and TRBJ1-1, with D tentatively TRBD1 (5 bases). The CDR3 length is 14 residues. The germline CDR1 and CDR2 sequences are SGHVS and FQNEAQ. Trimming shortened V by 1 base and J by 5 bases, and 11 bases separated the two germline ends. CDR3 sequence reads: CASSLVEGETEAFF. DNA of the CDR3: TGTGCCAGCAGCTTAGTGGAAGGGGAAACTGAAGCTTTCTTT. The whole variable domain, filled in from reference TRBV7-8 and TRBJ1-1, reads GAGVSQSPRYKVAKRGQDVALRCDPISGHVSLFWYQQALGQGPEFLTYFQNEAQLDKSGLPSDRFFAERPEGSVSTLKIQRTQQEDSAVYLCASSLVEGETEAFFGQGTRLTVV.

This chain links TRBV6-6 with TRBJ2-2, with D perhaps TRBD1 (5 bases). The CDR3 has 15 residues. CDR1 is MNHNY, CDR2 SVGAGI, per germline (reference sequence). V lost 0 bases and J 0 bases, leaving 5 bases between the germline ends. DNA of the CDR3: TGTGCCAGCAGTTACTCGACAGCGAACACCGGGGAGCTGTTTTTT. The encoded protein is CASSYSTANTGELFF.

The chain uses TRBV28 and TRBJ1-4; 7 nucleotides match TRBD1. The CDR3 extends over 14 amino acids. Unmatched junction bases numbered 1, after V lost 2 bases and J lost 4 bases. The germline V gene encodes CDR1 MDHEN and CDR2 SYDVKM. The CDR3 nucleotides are TGTGCCAGCAGTTTAGGACAGGATAATGAAAAACTGTTTTTT. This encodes CASSLGQDNEKLFF.

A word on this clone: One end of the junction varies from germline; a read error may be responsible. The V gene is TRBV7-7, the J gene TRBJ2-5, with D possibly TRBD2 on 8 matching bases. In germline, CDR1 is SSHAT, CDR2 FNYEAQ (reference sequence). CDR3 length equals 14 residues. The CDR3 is CASSLAGQLKTQYF. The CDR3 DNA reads TGTGCTAGCAGCTTAGCGGGACAGTTGAAGACCCAGTACTTC.

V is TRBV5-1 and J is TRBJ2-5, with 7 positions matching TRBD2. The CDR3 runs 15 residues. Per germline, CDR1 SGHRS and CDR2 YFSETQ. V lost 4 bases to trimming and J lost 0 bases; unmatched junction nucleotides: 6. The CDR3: CASSPNGGNQETQYF. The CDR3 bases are TGCGCCAGCAGCCCGAACGGGGGGAACCAAGAGACCCAGTACTTC.

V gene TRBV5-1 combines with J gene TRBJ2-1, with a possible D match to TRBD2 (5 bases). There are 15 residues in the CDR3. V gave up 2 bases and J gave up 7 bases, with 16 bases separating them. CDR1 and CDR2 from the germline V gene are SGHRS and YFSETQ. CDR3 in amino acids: CASSLVGLEGNEQFF. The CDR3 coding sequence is TGCGCCAGCAGCTTAGTAGGGCTAGAGGGAAATGAGCAGTTCTTC.

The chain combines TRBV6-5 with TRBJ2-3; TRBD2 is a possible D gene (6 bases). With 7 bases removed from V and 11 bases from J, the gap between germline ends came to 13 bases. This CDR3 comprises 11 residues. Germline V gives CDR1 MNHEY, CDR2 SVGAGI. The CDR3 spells CASNLPGLQYF. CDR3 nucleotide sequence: TGTGCCAGCAACCTGCCGGGACTGCAGTATTTT.

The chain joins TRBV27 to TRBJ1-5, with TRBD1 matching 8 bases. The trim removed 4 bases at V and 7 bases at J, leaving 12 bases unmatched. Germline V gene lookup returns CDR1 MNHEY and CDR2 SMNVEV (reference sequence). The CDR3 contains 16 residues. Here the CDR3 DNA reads TGTGCCAGCAGTTCAACACCGGACAGGGAGGCCCAGCCCCAGCATTTT. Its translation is CASSSTPDREAQPQHF.

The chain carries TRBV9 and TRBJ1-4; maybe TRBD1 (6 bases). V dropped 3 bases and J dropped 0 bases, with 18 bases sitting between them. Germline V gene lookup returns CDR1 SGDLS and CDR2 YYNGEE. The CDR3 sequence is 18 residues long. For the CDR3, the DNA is TGTGCCAGCAGCGAGGGTCCGGGGGCGGGGGCAACTAATGAAAAACTGTTTTTT. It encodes CASSEGPGAGATNEKLFF.

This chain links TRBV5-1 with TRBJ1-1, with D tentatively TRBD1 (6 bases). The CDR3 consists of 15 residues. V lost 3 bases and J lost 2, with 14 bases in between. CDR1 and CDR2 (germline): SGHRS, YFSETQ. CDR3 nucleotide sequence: TGCGCCAGCAGCTCACACCGGACAGTAAACACTGAAGCTTTCTTT. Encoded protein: CASSSHRTVNTEAFF.